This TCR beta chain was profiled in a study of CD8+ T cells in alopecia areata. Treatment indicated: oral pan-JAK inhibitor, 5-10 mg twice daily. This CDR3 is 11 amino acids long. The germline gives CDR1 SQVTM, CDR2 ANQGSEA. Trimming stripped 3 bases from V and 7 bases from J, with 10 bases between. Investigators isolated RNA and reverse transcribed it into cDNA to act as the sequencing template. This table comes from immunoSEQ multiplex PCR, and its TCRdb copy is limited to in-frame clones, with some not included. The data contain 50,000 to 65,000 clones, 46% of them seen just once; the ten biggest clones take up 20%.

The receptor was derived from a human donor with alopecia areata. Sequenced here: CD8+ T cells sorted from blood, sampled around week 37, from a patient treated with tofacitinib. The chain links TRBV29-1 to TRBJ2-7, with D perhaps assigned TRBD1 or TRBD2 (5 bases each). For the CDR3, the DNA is TGCAGCGTTGAGTGGGGGTGGGAGCAGTACTTC. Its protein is CSVEWGWEQYF.